The entry below gives a single T cell receptor beta chain sequence along with its context. The antigen remains unidentified. This entry is derived from a study of cytomegalovirus exposure and HLA in healthy donors. The study ran its PCR with 60 Vbeta and 13 Jbeta primers. Produced via immunoSEQ multiplex PCR; TCRdb's table is partial and in-frame only. The sample records approximately 150,000 clones, 65% to 80% being singletons. Points from the study as a whole: Later analysis suggested links between common viral pathogens and several top significant clusters. Previous analysis showed most TCR beta V segments were productive about 87% or about 30% of the time.

The sample consisted of PBMCs. The sequence came from a man aged 35-49 years in good health and CMV-seropositive.

As DNA, the CDR3 is TGTGCCAGCAGCTTAATACAGGGCGCTGAAGCTTTCTTT. Translation: CASSLIQGAEAFF. This sequence joins TRBV7-3 and TRBJ1-1, with D possibly TRBD1 on 6 matching bases. The length of the CDR3 is 13 residues. CDR1 and CDR2 (germline): SGHTA, FQGTGA. Trimming removed 1 base from V and 6 bases from J, with 9 bases in between.